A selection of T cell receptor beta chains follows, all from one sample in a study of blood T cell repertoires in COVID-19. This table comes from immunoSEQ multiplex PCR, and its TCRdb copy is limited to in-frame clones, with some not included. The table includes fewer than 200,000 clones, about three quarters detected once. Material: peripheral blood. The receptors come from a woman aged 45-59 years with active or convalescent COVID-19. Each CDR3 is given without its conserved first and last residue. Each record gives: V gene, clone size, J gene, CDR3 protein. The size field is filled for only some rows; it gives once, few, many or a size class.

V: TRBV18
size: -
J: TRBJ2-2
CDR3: ASSPPASGYTGELF

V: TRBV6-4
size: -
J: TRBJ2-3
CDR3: ASSQSGGVSTDTQY

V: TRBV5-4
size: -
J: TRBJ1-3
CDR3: ASSLGGGLSRNTIY

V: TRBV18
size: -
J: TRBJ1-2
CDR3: ASSPNTGTGGGYGYT

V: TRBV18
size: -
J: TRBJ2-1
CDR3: ASSPNQGHNEQF

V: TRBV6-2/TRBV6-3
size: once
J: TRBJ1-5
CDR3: ASSNRDSGRNQPQH

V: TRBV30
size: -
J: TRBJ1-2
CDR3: AWSRGGIYGYT

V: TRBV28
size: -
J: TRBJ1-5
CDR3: ASRMSRLNQPQH

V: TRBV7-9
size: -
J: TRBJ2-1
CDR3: ASSSLAGWYNEQF

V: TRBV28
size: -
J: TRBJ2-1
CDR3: ASSSYSEQF

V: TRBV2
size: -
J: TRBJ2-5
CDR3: ASIGHRQETQY

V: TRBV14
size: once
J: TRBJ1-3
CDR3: ASSRMPPSSGNTIY

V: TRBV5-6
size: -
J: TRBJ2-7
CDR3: ASSTWGQARSREQY

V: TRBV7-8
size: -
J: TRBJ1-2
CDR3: ASSLEGRGGYT

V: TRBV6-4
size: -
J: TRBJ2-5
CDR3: ASSPGGFLETQY

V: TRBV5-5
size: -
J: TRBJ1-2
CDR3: ASSFDRGRGYT

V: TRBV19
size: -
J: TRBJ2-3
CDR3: ASRTDREFGDTQY

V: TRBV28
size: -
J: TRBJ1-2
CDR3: ASSLQGAVYGYT

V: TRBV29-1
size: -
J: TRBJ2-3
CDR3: SVEGTSGGAADTQY

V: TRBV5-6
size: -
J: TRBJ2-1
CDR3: ASSLVERGLLGNEQF

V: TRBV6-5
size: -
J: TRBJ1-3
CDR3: ASSLDSLSGNTIY

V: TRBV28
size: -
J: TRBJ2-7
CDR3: ASSLFGGYQY

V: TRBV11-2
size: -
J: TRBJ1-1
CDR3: ASSLDRDYGAF

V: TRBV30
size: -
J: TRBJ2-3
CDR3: AWRYWGDYTDTQY

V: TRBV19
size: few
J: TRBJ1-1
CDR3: ASRPGHNAATIEAF

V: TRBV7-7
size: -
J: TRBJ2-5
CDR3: ASSSRDRGMETQY

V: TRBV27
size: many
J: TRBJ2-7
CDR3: ASKIGLADNYEQY

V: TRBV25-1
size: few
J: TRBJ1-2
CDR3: ASSESGNGYT

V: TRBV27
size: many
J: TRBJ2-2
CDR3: ASSLTVNPGELF

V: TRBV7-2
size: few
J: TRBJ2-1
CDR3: ASSNRDPSYNEQF

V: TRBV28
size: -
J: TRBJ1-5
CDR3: ASSFPGGRGQPQH

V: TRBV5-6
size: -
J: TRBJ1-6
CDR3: ASRQGRGSPLH

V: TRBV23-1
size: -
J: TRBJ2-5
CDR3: ASSQEGWASGCETQY

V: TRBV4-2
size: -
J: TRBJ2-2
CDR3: ASSQQPSGGANTGELF

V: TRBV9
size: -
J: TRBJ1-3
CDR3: ASSVDGTGVIGNTIY

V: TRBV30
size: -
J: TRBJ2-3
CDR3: AGTGSTDTQY

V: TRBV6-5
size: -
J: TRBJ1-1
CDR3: ASRGGQGLNTEAF

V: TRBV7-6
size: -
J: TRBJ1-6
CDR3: ASSLGGQGANSPLH

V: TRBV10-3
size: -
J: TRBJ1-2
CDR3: AIRVSGGDGYT

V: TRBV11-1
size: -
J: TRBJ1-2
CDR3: ASAGDLYGYT

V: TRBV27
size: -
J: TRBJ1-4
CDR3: ASSTGHLNEGVTNEKLF

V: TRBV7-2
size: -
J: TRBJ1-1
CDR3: ASSLEVVRGYTEAF